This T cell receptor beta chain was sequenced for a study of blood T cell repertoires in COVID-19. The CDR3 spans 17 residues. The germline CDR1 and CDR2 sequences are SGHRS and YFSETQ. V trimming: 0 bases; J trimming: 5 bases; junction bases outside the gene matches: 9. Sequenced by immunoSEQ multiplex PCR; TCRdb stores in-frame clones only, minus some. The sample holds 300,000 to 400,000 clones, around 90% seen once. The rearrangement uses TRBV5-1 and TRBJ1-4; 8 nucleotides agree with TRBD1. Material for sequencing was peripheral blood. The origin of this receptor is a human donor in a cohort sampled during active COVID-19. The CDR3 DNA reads TGCGCCAGCAGCTTGGCGTCAGGGGGCGAGGGGAATGAAAAACTGTTTTTT. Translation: CASSLASGGEGNEKLFF.